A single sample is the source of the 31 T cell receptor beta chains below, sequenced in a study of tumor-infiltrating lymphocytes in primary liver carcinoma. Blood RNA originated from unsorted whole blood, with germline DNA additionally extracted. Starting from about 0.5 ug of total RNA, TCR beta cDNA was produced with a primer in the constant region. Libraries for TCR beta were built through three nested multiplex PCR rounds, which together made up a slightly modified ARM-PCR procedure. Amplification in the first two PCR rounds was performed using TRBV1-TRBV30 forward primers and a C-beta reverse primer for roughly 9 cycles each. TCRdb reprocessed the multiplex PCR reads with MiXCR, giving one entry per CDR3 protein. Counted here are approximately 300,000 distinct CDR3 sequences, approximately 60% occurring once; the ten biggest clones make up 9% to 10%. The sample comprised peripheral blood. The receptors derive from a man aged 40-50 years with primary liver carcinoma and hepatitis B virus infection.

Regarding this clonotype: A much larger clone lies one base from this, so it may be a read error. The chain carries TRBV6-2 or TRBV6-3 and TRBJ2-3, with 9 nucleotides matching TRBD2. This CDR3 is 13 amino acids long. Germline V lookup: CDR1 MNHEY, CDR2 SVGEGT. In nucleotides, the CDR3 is TGTGCCAGCTCGGTAGCGGGAGAAGATGCGCAGTATTTT. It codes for CASSVAGEDAQYF.

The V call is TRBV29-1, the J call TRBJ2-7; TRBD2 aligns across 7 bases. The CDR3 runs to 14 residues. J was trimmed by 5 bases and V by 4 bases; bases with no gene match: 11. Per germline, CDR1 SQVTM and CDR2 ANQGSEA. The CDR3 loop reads CSVVTSNNHHEQYF. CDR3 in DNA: TGCAGCGTTGTGACTAGCAACAATCACCACGAGCAGTACTTC.

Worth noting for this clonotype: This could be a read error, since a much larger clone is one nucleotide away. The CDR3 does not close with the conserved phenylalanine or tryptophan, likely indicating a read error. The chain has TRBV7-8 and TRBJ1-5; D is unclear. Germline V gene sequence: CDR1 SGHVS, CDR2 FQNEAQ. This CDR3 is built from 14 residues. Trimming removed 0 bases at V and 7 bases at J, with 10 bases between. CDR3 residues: CASSLALRKQPQHY. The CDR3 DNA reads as TGTGCCAGCAGCTTAGCGTTGCGGAAGCAGCCCCAGCATTAT.

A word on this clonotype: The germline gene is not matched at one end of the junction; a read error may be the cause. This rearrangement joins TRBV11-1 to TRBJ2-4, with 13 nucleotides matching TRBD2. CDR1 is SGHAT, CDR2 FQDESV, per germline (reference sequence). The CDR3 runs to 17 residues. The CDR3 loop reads CANSFPGTSGTKNIYYF. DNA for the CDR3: TGTGCCAACAGCTTTCCCGGGACTAGCGGGACTAAAAACATTTACTACTTC.

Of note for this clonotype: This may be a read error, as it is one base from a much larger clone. Here the CDR3 DNA reads TGTGCCAACAGTTCCTCCCGGGAAGGGAACGAGCAGTACTTC. Its protein product is CANSSSREGNEQYF. This rearrangement joins TRBV6-5 to TRBJ2-7, with a weak D call TRBD2 (5 bases). The CDR3 has 14 amino acids. Germline V gene data show CDR1 as MNHEY and CDR2 as SVGAGI.

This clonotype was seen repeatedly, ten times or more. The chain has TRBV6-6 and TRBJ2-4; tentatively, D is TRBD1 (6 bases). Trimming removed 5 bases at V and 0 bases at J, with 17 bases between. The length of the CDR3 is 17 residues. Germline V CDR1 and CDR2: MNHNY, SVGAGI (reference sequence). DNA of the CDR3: TGTGCCAGCAGTGCGAGATCCGGGACACGAGCCAAAAACATTCAGTACTTC. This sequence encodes CASSARSGTRAKNIQYF.

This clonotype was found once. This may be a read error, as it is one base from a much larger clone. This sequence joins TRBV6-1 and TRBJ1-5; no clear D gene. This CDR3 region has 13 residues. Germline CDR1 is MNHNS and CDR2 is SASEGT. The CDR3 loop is CVSSEAGPRPQHF. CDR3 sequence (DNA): TGTGTCAGCAGTGAAGCGGGTCCCAGGCCCCAGCATTTT.

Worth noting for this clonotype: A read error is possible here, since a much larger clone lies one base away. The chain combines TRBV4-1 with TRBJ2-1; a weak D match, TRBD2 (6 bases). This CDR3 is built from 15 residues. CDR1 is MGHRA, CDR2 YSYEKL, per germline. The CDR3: CASSQVGSSYDEQFF. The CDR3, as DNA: TGCGCCAGCAGCCAAGTCGGGAGCTCCTACGATGAGCAGTTCTTC.

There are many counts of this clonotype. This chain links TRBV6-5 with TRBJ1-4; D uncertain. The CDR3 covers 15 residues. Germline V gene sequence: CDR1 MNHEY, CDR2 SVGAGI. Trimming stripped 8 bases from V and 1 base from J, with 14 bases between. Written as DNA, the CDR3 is TGTGCCAGCCACCAAGGGCTAGGAACTAATGAAAAACTGTTTTTT. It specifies CASHQGLGTNEKLFF.

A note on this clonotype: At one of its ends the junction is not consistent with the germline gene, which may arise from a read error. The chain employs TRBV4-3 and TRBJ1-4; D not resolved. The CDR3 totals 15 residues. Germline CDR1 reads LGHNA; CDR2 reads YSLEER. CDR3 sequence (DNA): TGCGCCAGCAGCCAAGATAACGGGAACAGTGAAAAAATGTTTTTT. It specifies CASSQDNGNSEKMFF.

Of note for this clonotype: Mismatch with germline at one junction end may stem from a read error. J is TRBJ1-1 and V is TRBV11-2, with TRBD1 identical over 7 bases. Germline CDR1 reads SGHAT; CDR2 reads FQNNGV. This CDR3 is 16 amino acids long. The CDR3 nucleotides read TGTGCCTGCAGCCATAACAGGGGACGACTGAACACCGAAGCTTTCTTT. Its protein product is CACSHNRGRLNTEAFF.

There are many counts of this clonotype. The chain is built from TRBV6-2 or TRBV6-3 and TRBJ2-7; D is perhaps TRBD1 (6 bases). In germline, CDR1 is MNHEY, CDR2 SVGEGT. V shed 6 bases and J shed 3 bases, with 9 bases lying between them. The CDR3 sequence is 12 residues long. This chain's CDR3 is CASRSGVYEQYF. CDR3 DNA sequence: TGTGCCAGCAGATCAGGGGTCTACGAGCAGTACTTC.

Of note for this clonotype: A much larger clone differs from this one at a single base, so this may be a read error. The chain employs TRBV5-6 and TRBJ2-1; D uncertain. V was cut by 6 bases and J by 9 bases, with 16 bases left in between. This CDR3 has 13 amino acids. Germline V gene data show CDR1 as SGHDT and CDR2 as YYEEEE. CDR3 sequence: CASIPGPMAEQFF. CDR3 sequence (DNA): TGTGCCAGCATTCCCGGACCAATGGCTGAGCAGTTCTTC.

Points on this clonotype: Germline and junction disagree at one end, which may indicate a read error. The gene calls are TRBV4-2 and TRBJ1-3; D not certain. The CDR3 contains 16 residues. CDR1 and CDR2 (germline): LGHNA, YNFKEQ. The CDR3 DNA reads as TGCACCAGCAGCCAAGAGACTTTGAGAAGTGGAAACACCATATATTTT. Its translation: CTSSQETLRSGNTIYF.

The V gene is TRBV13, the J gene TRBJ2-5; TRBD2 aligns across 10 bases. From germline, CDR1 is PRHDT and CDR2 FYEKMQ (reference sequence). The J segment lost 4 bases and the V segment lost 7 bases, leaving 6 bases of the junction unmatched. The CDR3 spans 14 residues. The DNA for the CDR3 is TGTGCCAGCAACTGGACTAGCGGAAGAGAGACCCAGTACTTC. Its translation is CASNWTSGRETQYF.

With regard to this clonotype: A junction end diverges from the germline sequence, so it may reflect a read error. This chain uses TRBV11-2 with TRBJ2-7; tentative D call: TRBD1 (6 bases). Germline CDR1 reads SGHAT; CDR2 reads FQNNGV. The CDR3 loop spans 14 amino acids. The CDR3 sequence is CANSLRAGDYEQYF. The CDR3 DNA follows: TGTGCCAACAGCTTAAGGGCAGGGGATTACGAGCAGTATTTC.

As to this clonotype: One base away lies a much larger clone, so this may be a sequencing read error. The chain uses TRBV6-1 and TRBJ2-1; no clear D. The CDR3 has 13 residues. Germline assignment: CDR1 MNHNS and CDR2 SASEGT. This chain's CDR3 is CDSSANTKNEQFF. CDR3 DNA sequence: TGTGACAGCAGTGCGAATACGAAGAATGAGCAGTTCTTC.

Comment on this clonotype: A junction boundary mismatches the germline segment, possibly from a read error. The CDR3 DNA reads TGCGCCAGCAGCTTGGAGGGACACCTCCAAGCGACCCAGTACTTC. As protein: CASSLEGHLQATQYF. V and J are TRBV5-1 and TRBJ2-5; weak D call: TRBD1 (6 bases). Germline CDR1 is SGHRS and CDR2 is YFSETQ. This CDR3 has 15 residues.

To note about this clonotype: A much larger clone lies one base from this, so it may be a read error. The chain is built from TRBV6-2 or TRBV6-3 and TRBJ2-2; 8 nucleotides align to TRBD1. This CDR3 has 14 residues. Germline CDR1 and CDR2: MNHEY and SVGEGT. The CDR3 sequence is CACSYRGDTGELFF. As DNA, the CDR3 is TGTGCCTGCAGTTACAGGGGGGACACCGGGGAGCTGTTTTTT.

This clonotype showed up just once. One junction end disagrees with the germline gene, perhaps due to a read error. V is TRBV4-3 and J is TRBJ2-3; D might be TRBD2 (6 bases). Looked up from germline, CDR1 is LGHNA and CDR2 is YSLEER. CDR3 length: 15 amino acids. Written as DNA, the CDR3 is TGTGCCAGCTGCCCTAAGGCGGGACTCACAGATTCGCAGTATTTT. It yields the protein CASCPKAGLTDSQYF.

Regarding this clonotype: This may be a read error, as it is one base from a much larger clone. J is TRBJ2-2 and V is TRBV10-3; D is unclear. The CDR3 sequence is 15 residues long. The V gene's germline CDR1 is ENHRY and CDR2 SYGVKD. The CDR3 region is CAISVGRSNTWELFF. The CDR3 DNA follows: TGTGCCATCAGTGTGGGCAGGTCGAACACCTGGGAGCTGTTTTTT.

The CDR3 sequence: CAIMDSSGLAKNIQYF. DNA for the CDR3: TGTGCCATCATGGACTCTAGCGGCCTGGCCAAAAACATTCAGTACTTC. The V gene is TRBV6-5, the J gene TRBJ2-4; 7 bases map to TRBD2. Germline V lookup: CDR1 MNHEY, CDR2 SVGAGI. The CDR3 length is 16 residues. With V trimmed by 10 bases and J by 1 base, 13 bases remained unmatched.

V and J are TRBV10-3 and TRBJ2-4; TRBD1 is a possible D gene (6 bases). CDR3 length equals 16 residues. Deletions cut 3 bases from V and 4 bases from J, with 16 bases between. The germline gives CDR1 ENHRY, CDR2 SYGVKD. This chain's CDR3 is CAISDEATQGKNIQYF. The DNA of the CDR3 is TGTGCCATCAGTGACGAAGCGACCCAGGGGAAAAACATTCAGTACTTC.

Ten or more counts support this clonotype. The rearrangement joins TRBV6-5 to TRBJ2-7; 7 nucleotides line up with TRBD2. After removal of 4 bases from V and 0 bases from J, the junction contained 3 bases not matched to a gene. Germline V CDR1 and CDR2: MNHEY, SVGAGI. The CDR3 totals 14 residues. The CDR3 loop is CASSWGGNSYEQYF. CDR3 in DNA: TGTGCCAGCAGTTGGGGGGGGAACTCCTACGAGCAGTACTTC.

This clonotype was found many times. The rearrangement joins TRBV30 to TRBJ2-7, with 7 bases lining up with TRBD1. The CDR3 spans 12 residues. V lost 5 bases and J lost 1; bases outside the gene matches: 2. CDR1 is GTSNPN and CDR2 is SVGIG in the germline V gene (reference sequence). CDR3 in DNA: TGTGCCTGGGAGACAGGGTCCTACGAGCAGTACTTC. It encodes CAWETGSYEQYF.

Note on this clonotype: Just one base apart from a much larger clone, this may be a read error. The CDR3: CASKNGGFRNTEAIF. The CDR3 DNA sequence: TGTGCCAGCAAAAACGGGGGGTTCAGAAACACTGAAGCTATCTTT. The chain is built from TRBV6-2 or TRBV6-3 and TRBJ1-1; possible D gene TRBD1, 5 bases. Germline V gives CDR1 MNHEY, CDR2 SVGEGT. The CDR3 spans 15 residues.

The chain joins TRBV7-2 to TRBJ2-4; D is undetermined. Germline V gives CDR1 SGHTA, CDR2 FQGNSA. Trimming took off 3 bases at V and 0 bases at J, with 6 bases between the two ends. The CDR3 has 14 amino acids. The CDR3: CASSFARAKNIQYF. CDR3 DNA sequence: TGTGCCAGCAGCTTTGCTAGAGCCAAAAACATTCAGTACTTC.

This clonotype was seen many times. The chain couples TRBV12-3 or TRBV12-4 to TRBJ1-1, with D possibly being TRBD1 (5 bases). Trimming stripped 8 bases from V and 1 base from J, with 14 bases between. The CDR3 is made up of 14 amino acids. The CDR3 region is CASARQGGNTEAFF. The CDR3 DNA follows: TGTGCCAGCGCGAGGCAGGGAGGGAACACTGAAGCTTTCTTT.

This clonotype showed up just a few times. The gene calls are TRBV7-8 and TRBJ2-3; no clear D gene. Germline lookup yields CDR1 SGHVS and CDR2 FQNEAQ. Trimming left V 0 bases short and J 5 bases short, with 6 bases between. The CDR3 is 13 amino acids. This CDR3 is CASSLAPRDTQYF. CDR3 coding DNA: TGTGCCAGCAGCTTAGCGCCGAGAGATACGCAGTATTTT.

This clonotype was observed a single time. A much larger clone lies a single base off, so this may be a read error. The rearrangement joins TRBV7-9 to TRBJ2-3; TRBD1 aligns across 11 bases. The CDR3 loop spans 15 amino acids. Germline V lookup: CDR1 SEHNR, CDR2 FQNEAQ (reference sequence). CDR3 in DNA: TGTGCCAGCACTGATCCGGGACAGGGGGTCGAGACGCACTATTTT. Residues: CASTDPGQGVETHYF.

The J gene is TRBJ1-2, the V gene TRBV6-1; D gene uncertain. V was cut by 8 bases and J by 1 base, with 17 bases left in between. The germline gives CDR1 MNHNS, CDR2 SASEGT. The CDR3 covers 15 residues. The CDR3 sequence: CASVEAGCDNYGYTF. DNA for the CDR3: TGTGCCAGCGTCGAGGCGGGGTGCGATAACTATGGCTACACCTTC.